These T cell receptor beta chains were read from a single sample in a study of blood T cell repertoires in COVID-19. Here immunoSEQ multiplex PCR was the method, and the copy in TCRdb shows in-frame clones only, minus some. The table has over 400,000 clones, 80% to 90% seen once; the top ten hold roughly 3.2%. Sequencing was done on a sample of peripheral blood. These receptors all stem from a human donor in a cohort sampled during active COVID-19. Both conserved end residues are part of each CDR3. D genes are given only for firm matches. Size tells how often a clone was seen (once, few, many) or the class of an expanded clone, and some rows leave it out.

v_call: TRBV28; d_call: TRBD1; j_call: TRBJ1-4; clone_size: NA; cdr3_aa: CASSIGGTANEKLFF; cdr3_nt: TGTGCCAGCAGTATAGGGGGGACAGCGAATGAAAAACTGTTTTTT
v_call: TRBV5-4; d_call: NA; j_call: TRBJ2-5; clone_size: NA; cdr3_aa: CASSSRGRETQYF; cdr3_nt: TGTGCCAGCAGCTCTCGAGGGAGAGAGACCCAGTACTTC
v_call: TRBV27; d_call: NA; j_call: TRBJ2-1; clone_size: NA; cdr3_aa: CASSSPSEIEQFF; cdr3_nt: TGTGCCAGCAGTTCCCCTAGTGAGATTGAGCAGTTCTTC
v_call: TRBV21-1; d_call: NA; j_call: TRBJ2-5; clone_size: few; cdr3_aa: CASSSGGYETQYF; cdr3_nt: TGTGCCAGCAGCTCAGGGGGCTATGAGACCCAGTACTTC
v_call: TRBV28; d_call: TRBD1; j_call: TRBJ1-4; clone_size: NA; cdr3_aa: CASLLSRGQGNEKLFF; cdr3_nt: TGTGCCAGCCTACTAAGCCGGGGACAGGGCAATGAAAAACTGTTTTTT
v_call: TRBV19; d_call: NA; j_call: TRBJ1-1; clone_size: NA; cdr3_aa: CASSTTRDTEAFF; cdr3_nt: TGTGCCAGTAGTACTACGAGAGACACTGAAGCTTTCTTT
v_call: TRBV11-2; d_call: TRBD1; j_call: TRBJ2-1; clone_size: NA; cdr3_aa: CASSPGTGRRNEQFF; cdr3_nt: TGTGCCAGCAGCCCCGGGACAGGGAGGAGAAATGAGCAGTTCTTC
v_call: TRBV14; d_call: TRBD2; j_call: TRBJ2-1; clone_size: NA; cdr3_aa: CASSHSAGLAGDNEQFF; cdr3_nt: TGTGCCAGCAGCCACAGCGCGGGACTAGCGGGAGACAATGAGCAGTTCTTC
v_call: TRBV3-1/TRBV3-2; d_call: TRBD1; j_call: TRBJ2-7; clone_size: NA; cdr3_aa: CASSPGQGVSYEQYF; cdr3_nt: TGTGCCAGCAGCCCCGGACAGGGGGTCTCCTACGAGCAGTACTTC
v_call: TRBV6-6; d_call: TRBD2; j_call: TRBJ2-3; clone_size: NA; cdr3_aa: CASRLGSGISTDTQYF; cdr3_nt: TGTGCCAGCAGACTGGGTAGCGGGATTAGCACAGATACGCAGTATTTT
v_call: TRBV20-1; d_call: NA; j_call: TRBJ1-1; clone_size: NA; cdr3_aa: CSASPRADTEAFF; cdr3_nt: TGCAGTGCTAGTCCCAGGGCTGACACTGAAGCTTTCTTT
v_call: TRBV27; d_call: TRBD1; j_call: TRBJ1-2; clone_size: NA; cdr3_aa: CASSSPGTGSNYGYTF; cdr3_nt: TGTGCCAGCAGTTCCCCCGGGACAGGGTCTAACTATGGCTACACCTTC
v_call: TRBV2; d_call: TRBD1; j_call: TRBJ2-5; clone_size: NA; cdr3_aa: CASSKGQQETQYF; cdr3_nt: TGTGCCAGCAGCAAGGGACAGCAAGAGACCCAGTACTTC
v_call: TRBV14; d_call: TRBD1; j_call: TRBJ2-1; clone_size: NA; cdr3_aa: CASSWGQSSYNEQFF; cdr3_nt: TGTGCCAGCAGCTGGGGACAGAGCTCCTACAATGAGCAGTTCTTC
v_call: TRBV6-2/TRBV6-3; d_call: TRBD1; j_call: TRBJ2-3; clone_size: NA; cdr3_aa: CASSLGQVGDTQYF; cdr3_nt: TGTGCCAGCAGCCTCGGACAGGTCGGAGATACGCAGTATTTT
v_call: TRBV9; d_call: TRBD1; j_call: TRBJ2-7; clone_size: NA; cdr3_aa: CASSVGTGISYEQYF; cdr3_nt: TGTGCCAGCAGCGTAGGGACAGGGATCTCCTACGAGCAGTACTTC
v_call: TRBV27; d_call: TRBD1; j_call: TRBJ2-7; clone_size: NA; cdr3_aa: CASLTGQTYEQYF; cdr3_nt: TGTGCCAGCTTAACGGGACAGACCTACGAGCAGTACTTC
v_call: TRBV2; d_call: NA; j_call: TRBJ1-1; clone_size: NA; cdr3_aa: CASSAVTALGNTEAFF; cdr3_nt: TGTGCCAGCAGTGCGGTCACAGCCCTCGGGAACACTGAAGCTTTCTTT
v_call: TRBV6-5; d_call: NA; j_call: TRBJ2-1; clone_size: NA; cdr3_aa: CASGLATYNEQFF; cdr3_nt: TGTGCCAGCGGGCTAGCGACCTACAATGAGCAGTTCTTC
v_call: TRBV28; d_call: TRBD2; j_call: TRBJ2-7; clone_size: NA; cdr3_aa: CASSPHSGGSYEQYF; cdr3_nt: TGTGCCAGCAGTCCCCATAGCGGGGGCTCCTACGAGCAGTACTTC
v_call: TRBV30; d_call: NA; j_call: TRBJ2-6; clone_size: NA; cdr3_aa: CACFGQMVPVLTF; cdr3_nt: TGTGCCTGTTTTGGGCAGATGGTCCCCGTCCTGACTTTC
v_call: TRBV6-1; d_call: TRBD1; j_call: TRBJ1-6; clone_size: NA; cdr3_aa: CASSFPETGNSPLHF; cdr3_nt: TGTGCCAGCAGTTTCCCGGAGACAGGGAACTCACCCCTCCACTTT
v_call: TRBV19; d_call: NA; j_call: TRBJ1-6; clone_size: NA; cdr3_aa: CASSTEQGPNSPLHF; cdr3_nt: TGTGCCAGTAGTACAGAACAGGGACCAAATTCACCCCTCCACTTT
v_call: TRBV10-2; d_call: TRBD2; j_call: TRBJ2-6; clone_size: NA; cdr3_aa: CASSHSQGLAGGSGANVLTF; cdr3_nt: TGCGCCAGCAGTCACTCCCAGGGACTAGCGGGCGGCTCTGGGGCCAACGTCCTGACTTTC
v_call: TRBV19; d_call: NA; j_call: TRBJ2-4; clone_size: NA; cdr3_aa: CASSTSAGGAKNIQYF; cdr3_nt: TGTGCCAGTAGTACCTCAGCCGGGGGAGCCAAAAACATTCAGTACTTC
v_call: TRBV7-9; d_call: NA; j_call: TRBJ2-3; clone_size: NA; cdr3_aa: CASSCEQEPCTDTQYF; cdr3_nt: TGTGCCAGCAGCTGTGAACAGGAGCCTTGCACAGATACGCAGTATTTT
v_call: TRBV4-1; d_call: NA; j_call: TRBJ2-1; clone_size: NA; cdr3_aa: CASSQDRVEQFF; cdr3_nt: TGCGCCAGCAGCCAAGACCGAGTAGAGCAGTTCTTC
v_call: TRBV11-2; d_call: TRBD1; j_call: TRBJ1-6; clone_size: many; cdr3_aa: CASSQGVGPLHF; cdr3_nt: TGTGCCAGCAGCCAGGGGGTGGGGCCCCTCCACTTT
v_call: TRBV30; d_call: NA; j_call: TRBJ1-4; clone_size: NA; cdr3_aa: CAWSGGGFGEKLFF; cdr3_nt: TGTGCCTGGAGTGGGGGAGGGTTTGGTGAAAAACTGTTTTTT
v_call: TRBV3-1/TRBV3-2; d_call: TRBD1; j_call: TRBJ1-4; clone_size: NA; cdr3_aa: CASSQDQDRKEKLFF; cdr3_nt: TGTGCCAGCAGCCAAGATCAGGACAGGAAAGAAAAACTGTTTTTT
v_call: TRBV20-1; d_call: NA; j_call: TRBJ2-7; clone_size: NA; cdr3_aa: CSGQGFDEQYF; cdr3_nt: TGCAGTGGTCAGGGGTTCGACGAGCAGTACTTC
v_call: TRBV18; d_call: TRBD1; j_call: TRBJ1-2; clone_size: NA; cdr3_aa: CASSLQGATYGYTF; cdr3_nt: TGTGCCAGCTCACTGCAGGGGGCTACCTATGGCTACACCTTC
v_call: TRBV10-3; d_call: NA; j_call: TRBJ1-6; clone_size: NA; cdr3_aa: CAIRPDGYNSPLHF; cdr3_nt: TGTGCCATCAGGCCCGACGGGTATAATTCACCCCTCCACTTT
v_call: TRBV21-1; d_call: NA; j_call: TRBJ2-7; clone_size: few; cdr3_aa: CASSIIPPGHCYEQYF; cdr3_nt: TGTGCCAGCAGCATAATTCCTCCGGGACACTGCTACGAGCAGTACTTC
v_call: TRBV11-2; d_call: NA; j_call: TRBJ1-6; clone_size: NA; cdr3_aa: CASSSNNWYSRGVRTPLHF; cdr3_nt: TGTGCCAGCAGCTCAAATAACTGGTATAGCAGGGGTGTAAGGACACCCCTCCACTTT
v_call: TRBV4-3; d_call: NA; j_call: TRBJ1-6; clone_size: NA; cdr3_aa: CASSQETGRNSPLHF; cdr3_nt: TGCGCCAGCAGCCAAGAAACAGGGCGTAATTCACCCCTCCACTTT
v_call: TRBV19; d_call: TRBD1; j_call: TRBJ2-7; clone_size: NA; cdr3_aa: CASSNHLGTGLFYEQYF; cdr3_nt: TGTGCCAGTAGCAACCACCTCGGGACAGGCCTCTTCTACGAGCAGTACTTC
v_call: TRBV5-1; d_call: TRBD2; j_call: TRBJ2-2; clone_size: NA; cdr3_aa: CASSPPGREDYAGELFF; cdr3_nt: TGCGCCAGCAGTCCGCCGGGGCGGGAGGATTACGCCGGGGAGCTGTTTTTT
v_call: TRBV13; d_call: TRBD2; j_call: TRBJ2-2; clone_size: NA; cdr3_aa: CASSLASGYGTGELFF; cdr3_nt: TGTGCCAGCAGCTTAGCTAGCGGGTACGGGACCGGGGAGCTGTTTTTT
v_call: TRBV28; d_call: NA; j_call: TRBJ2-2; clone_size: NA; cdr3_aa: CASSFEDGGNTGELFF; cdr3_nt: TGTGCCAGCAGTTTCGAGGACGGGGGGAACACCGGGGAGCTGTTTTTT
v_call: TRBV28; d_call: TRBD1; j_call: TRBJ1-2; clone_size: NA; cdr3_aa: CASSWGQGAQGYTF; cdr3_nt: TGTGCCAGCAGTTGGGGACAGGGGGCTCAGGGCTACACCTTC
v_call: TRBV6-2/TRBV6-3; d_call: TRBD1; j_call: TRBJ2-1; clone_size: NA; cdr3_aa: CASSRGTGSYNEQFF; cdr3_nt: TGTGCCAGCAGTCGGGGGACAGGGTCCTACAATGAGCAGTTCTTC
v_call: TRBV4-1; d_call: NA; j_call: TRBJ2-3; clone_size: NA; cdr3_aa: CASGSRDSLSDTQYF; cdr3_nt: TGCGCCAGCGGCTCCCGGGACTCTCTATCTGATACGCAGTATTTT
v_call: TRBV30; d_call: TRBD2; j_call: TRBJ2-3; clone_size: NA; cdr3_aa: CAWSSGGTDTQYF; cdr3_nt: TGTGCCTGGAGTTCGGGAGGGACAGATACGCAGTATTTT
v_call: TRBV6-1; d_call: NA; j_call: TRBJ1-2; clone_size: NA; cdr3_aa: CASSERTGFYGYTF; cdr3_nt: TGTGCCAGCAGTGAACGAACAGGATTCTATGGCTACACCTTC
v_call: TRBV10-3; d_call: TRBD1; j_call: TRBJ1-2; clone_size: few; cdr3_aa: CAITLDNRGPDYGYTF; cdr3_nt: TGTGCCATCACCCTCGACAACAGGGGCCCGGACTATGGCTACACCTTC